The 13 T cell receptor beta chains below were found in one sample sequenced in a study of CD8+ T cells in alopecia areata. Described treatment: oral pan-JAK inhibitor, 5-10 mg twice daily. Extraction of RNA preceded its reverse transcription into cDNA, which served as the sequencing template. Sequencing was performed with immunoSEQ multiplex PCR; in TCRdb, only in-frame clones are kept and a portion is missing. The top ten clones hold more than 3.5% of a sample with around 190,000 clones, over 60% of them seen once. Sequences were derived from CD4+ T cells sorted from blood, sampled at week 4, from a patient treated with tofacitinib. These receptors originate from a human donor with alopecia areata.

J is TRBJ1-2 and V is TRBV4-2; 9 bases align to TRBD1. The CDR3 covers 16 residues. Germline V gene lookup returns CDR1 LGHNA and CDR2 YNFKEQ. V trimming: 0 bases; J trimming: 4 bases; junction bases outside the gene matches: 6. The CDR3 protein is CASSQDGTGKPYGYTF. The DNA of the CDR3 is TGTGCCAGCAGCCAAGACGGGACAGGGAAACCCTATGGCTACACCTTC.

The chain has TRBV5-6 and TRBJ1-6; no definite D call. CDR3 length equals 13 residues. Germline V lookup: CDR1 SGHDT, CDR2 YYEEEE. The germline V and J ends were trimmed by 3 bases and 7 bases, with 8 bases remaining between them. Here the CDR3 reads CASSSGSNSPLHF. In nucleotides, the CDR3 is TGTGCCAGCAGCTCAGGAAGCAATTCACCCCTCCACTTT. Combining the CDR3 with reference TRBV5-6 and TRBJ1-6 gives the whole variable domain DAGVTQSPTHLIKTRGQQVTLRCSPKSGHDTVSWYQQALGQGPQFIFQYYEEEERQRGNFPDRFSGHQFPNYSSELNVNALLLGDSALYLCASSSGSNSPLHFGNGTRLTVT.

The chain recombines TRBV7-9 with TRBJ2-3; D uncertain. The CDR3 is 12 residues long. The germline V gene has CDR1 SEHNR and CDR2 FQNEAQ (reference sequence). Deletions cut 6 bases from V and 5 bases from J, with 9 bases between. This chain's CDR3 is CASRPVGDTQYF. The CDR3 DNA sequence: TGTGCCAGCAGGCCGGTGGGAGATACGCAGTATTTT.

The gene calls are TRBV10-3 and TRBJ2-5; D ambiguous. The CDR3 has 14 residues. V lost 6 bases and J 2 bases, leaving 13 bases between the germline ends. Germline loops: CDR1 ENHRY, CDR2 SYGVKD. DNA for the CDR3: TGTGCCATCAGCATTCGGCAGGAACAAGAGACCCAGTACTTC. This gives the protein CAISIRQEQETQYF.

The chain couples TRBV2 to TRBJ1-2; D is undetermined. The CDR3 is made up of 14 amino acids. Germline CDR1 is SNHLY and CDR2 is FYNNEI. V was shortened by 4 bases and J by 0 bases, with 9 bases between the two germline ends. CDR3 protein: CASSVEIPNYGYTF. CDR3 nucleotides: TGTGCCAGCAGTGTAGAGATTCCTAACTATGGCTACACCTTC.

The CDR3 DNA reads as TGTGCCAGCTCCGGATCGTCGGGGCAGGGCGAGCAGTACTTC. Amino acids: CASSGSSGQGEQYF. This chain links TRBV18 with TRBJ2-7, with D possibly being TRBD1 or TRBD2 (5 bases each). Deletions cut 6 bases from V and 6 bases from J, with 18 bases between. The CDR3 length is 14 residues. Germline CDR1 KGHSH, CDR2 LQKENI.

The chain joins TRBV30 to TRBJ1-6, with D hard to call. This CDR3 is built from 13 residues. Per germline, CDR1 GTSNPN and CDR2 SVGIG (reference sequence). Trimming took off 4 bases at V and 10 bases at J, with 14 bases between the two ends. The DNA for the CDR3 is TGTGCCTGGAACCCTGCTCGGTTGTCACCCCTCCACTTT. It is translated as CAWNPARLSPLHF.

This clone was observed once. The CDR3 DNA is TGTGCCAGCAGTGGGACAGGGGCCAATGTCTATGGCTACACCTTC. As protein: CASSGTGANVYGYTF. V and J are TRBV25-1 and TRBJ1-2, with 9 bases matching TRBD1. From germline, CDR1 is MGHDK and CDR2 SYGVNS. V was pared by 4 bases and J by 4 bases, with 7 bases of the junction left unmatched. There are 15 residues in the CDR3.

The CDR3, as DNA: TGCGCCAGCAGCTTGTCGCCACAGGAGATCACCGGGGAGCTGTTTTTT. Translation: CASSLSPQEITGELFF. The V call is TRBV5-1, the J call TRBJ2-2, with a weak D call TRBD1 (5 bases). CDR1 is SGHRS and CDR2 is YFSETQ in the germline V gene. CDR3 size: 16 residues. V lost 1 base and J 4 bases, leaving 14 bases between the germline ends.

This clone was detected once. The chain couples TRBV13 to TRBJ2-5; D is unresolved. Trimming took off 6 bases at V and 1 base at J, with 9 bases between the two ends. This CDR3 spans 13 amino acids. Germline V CDR1 and CDR2: PRHDT, FYEKMQ (reference sequence). The chain's CDR3 is CASRPQSQETQYF. The CDR3 region has the DNA TGTGCCAGCAGGCCACAGAGCCAAGAGACCCAGTACTTC.

Only a few counts were recorded for this clone. The chain joins TRBV5-1 to TRBJ2-2; weak D call: TRBD2 (6 bases). Germline V gene sequence: CDR1 SGHRS, CDR2 YFSETQ. V was trimmed by 1 base and J by 3 bases, leaving 10 bases between them. The CDR3 has 15 amino acids. As DNA, the CDR3 is TGCGCCAGCAGCTTGCGGACTACCGACACCGGGGAGCTGTTTTTT. It translates to CASSLRTTDTGELFF.

The gene calls are TRBV7-2 and TRBJ2-3, with D maybe TRBD1 (5 bases). The CDR3 length is 14 residues. Per germline, CDR1 SGHTA and CDR2 FQGNSA. Trimming cost V 4 bases and J 3 bases, with 11 bases left between them. CDR3 sequence: CASSSRAWTDTQYF. Here the CDR3 DNA reads TGTGCCAGCAGCTCCAGGGCTTGGACAGATACGCAGTATTTT.

The chain carries TRBV9 and TRBJ1-3; no clear D gene. CDR1 and CDR2 from the germline V gene are SGDLS and YYNGEE. The CDR3 extends over 13 amino acids. V shed 7 bases and J shed 8 bases, with 16 bases lying between them. CDR3 DNA: TGTGCCAGCGCCTCCGGCAGGAAGGACACCATATATTTT. Translating it yields CASASGRKDTIYF.